The 27 T cell receptor beta chains given below trace back to one sample, sequenced in a study of blood T cell repertoires in COVID-19. The data were produced by immunoSEQ multiplex PCR, yet TCRdb's version contains in-frame clones alone and is incomplete. The sample has approximately 480,000 clones; roughly nine tenths are singletons. Sequences were obtained from peripheral blood. These receptors came from a man younger than 35 with COVID-19, enrolled during active disease.

The rearrangement links TRBV15 to TRBJ1-4, with D possibly being TRBD1 (5 bases). CDR1 is LNHNV, CDR2 YYDKDF, per germline (reference sequence). Trimming shortened V by 1 base and J by 4 bases, and 10 bases separated the two germline ends. The length of the CDR3 is 15 residues. CDR3 sequence: CATSRVGRNNEKLFF. CDR3 coding DNA: TGTGCCACCAGCAGAGTGGGGCGGAATAATGAAAAACTGTTTTTT.

This chain connects TRBV7-9 to TRBJ1-6, with TRBD1 as a possible D gene (5 bases). The CDR3 is 14 amino acids. In germline, CDR1 is SEHNR, CDR2 FQNEAQ (reference sequence). Between the trimmed V and J ends, which lost 1 base and 10 bases, there was a span of 11 bases. CDR3 sequence (DNA): TGTGCCAGCAGCTTAGAAGGGGTCAGGTCACCCCTCCACTTT. Residues: CASSLEGVRSPLHF.

This chain connects TRBV2 to TRBJ1-5, with D possibly being TRBD1 (5 bases). V dropped 5 bases and J dropped 6 bases, with 11 bases sitting between them. CDR3 length equals 13 residues. The germline V gene encodes CDR1 SNHLY and CDR2 FYNNEI. CDR3 amino acids: CASSRQIGQPQHF. CDR3 coding DNA: TGTGCCAGCAGTCGACAGATAGGTCAGCCCCAGCATTTT.

The chain couples TRBV10-3 to TRBJ1-1, with TRBD1 identical over 9 bases. The CDR3 length is 17 residues. J was trimmed by 1 base and V by 0 bases; bases with no gene match: 6. The germline CDR1 and CDR2 sequences are ENHRY and SYGVKD. CDR3 DNA sequence: TGTGCCATCAGTGAGTCGTGGGGACAGGGTTCGAACACTGAAGCTTTCTTT. It specifies CAISESWGQGSNTEAFF.

In this sample, this clone turned up once. This rearrangement joins TRBV12-3 or TRBV12-4 to TRBJ2-5; TRBD2 aligns across 8 bases. The CDR3 totals 13 residues. The J segment lost 5 bases and the V segment lost 5 bases, leaving 4 bases of the junction unmatched. The CDR3 nucleotides read TGTGCCAGCAGTCGAGCGGGGGTGGAGACCCAGTACTTC. Amino acids: CASSRAGVETQYF.

J is TRBJ2-5 and V is TRBV11-2; maybe TRBD2 (6 bases). The ends were cut back, 4 bases at V and 2 bases at J, with 11 bases in the middle. The CDR3 loop spans 14 amino acids. CDR1 SGHAT and CDR2 FQNNGV come from the germline V gene. The DNA of the CDR3 is TGTGCCAGCAGCTCCCGCGGGATTCAAGAGACCCAGTACTTC. It yields the protein CASSSRGIQETQYF.

This clone was counted once. The V call is TRBV29-1, the J call TRBJ2-2; 12 bases line up with TRBD2. Germline loops: CDR1 SQVTM, CDR2 ANQGSEA. There are 16 residues in the CDR3. V shed 6 bases, J shed 7 bases, and the junction held 12 bases outside the gene matches. CDR3 nucleotides: TGCAGCGTGGCCCAGCTAGCGGGAGGGGTAATCGGGGAGCTGTTTTTT. It encodes CSVAQLAGGVIGELFF.

CDR3 loop: CAWRIRGYDEQYF. The CDR3 region has the DNA TGTGCCTGGAGGATCAGGGGTTACGACGAGCAGTACTTC. The chain recombines TRBV30 with TRBJ2-7; tentatively, D is TRBD1 (6 bases). CDR3 size: 13 residues. Trimming shortened V by 3 bases and J by 5 bases, and 14 bases separated the two germline ends. Germline V lookup: CDR1 GTSNPN, CDR2 SVGIG (reference sequence). The whole variable domain, remainder taken from reference TRBV30 and TRBJ2-7, is SQTIHQWPATLVQPVGSPLSLECTVEGTSNPNLYWYRQAAGRGLQLLFYSVGIGQISSEVPQNLSASRPQDRQFILSSKKLLLSDSGFYLCAWRIRGYDEQYFGPGTRLTVT.

The rearrangement joins TRBV5-4 to TRBJ1-2; 7 nucleotides match TRBD1. CDR3 length: 16 residues. J lost 8 bases, V lost 4 bases, and 17 bases had no gene match. CDR1 and CDR2 from the germline V gene are SGHNT and YYREEE (reference sequence). The chain's CDR3 is CASSDYGGFRGYGYTF. The CDR3 DNA reads TGTGCCAGCAGCGACTACGGGGGTTTCAGGGGGTACGGCTACACCTTC. The full variable domain, in which reference TRBV5-4 and TRBJ1-2 provide the parts outside the CDR3, is ETGVTQSPTHLIKTRGQQVTLRCSSQSGHNTVSWYQQALGQGPQFIFQYYREEENGRGNFPPRFSGLQFPNYSSELNVNALELDDSALYLCASSDYGGFRGYGYTFGSGTRLTVV.

Worth noting for this clone: The sample carries other DNA sequences with the same CDR3. The chain carries TRBV5-1 and TRBJ2-5; D might be TRBD2 (5 bases). Germline CDR1 and CDR2: SGHRS and YFSETQ. Trimming shortened V by 0 bases and J by 5 bases, and 8 bases separated the two germline ends. This CDR3 region has 13 residues. The CDR3 DNA sequence: TGCGCCAGCAGCTTGGCCGGCGGGGAGACCCAGTACTTC. This codes for CASSLAGGETQYF.

The chain employs TRBV14 and TRBJ2-7, with a tentative D call TRBD1 (5 bases). Germline assignment: CDR1 SGHDN and CDR2 FVKESK. CDR3 length equals 15 residues. The V gene lost 3 bases and the J gene lost 2 bases, with 14 bases spanning the gap. CDR3 loop: CASSHTRAPTYEQYF. The CDR3 DNA reads TGTGCCAGCAGCCATACCAGGGCCCCTACCTACGAGCAGTACTTC.

The chain's CDR3 is CASSKTSGRLRISYEQYF. The CDR3 bases are TGTGCCAGCAGCAAGACTAGCGGGAGGCTTAGGATTTCCTACGAGCAGTACTTC. The chain employs TRBV2 and TRBJ2-7, with TRBD2 identical over 13 bases. J lost 1 base, V lost 6 bases, and 12 bases had no gene match. This CDR3 has 18 amino acids. Germline loops: CDR1 SNHLY, CDR2 FYNNEI.

The gene calls are TRBV19 and TRBJ1-6, with a tentative D call TRBD1 (6 bases). In germline, CDR1 is LNHDA, CDR2 SQIVND (reference sequence). The CDR3 is 12 residues long. With 9 bases removed from V and 13 bases from J, the gap between germline ends came to 16 bases. CDR3 protein: CASSGTPTPLHF. CDR3 in DNA: TGTGCCAGCTCCGGGACACCGACCCCCCTCCACTTT.

The rearrangement joins TRBV18 to TRBJ2-6; tentative D call: TRBD2 (6 bases). The CDR3 contains 18 residues. The germline CDR1 and CDR2 sequences are KGHSH and LQKENI. V was pared by 5 bases and J by 1 base, with 18 bases between. The CDR3 sequence: CASSVTAGGNSGANVLTF. CDR3 bases: TGTGCCAGCTCAGTCACTGCCGGGGGTAATTCTGGGGCCAACGTCCTGACTTTC.

The rearrangement joins TRBV3-1 (or the pseudogene TRBV3-2) to TRBJ1-6; the D is unclear. This CDR3 is 14 amino acids long. Germline-derived CDR1 and CDR2 are LGHDT and YNNKEL (reference sequence). Trimming removed 0 bases at V and 10 bases at J, with 10 bases between. In DNA form, the CDR3 reads TGTGCCAGCAGCCAAGATCGTCACGGGTCACCCCTCCACTTT. It encodes CASSQDRHGSPLHF.

The rearrangement uses TRBV6-5 and TRBJ1-1, with 8 bases identical to TRBD1. Germline CDR1 is MNHEY and CDR2 is SVGAGI. Trimming cost V 5 bases and J 11 bases; bases outside gene matches: 10. CDR3 length equals 13 residues. This CDR3 is CASSLKQGAPAFF. In DNA form, the CDR3 reads TGTGCCAGCAGTCTGAAGCAGGGGGCGCCGGCTTTCTTT.

CDR3 protein: CASSQGLANLYNEQFF. For the CDR3, the DNA is TGTGCCAGCAGTCAGGGACTAGCGAACTTATACAATGAGCAGTTCTTC. V usage is TRBV2 and J usage is TRBJ2-1, with 10 bases aligning to TRBD2. V was pared by 5 bases and J by 4 bases, with 8 bases of the junction left unmatched. CDR3 length equals 16 residues. Germline lookup yields CDR1 SNHLY and CDR2 FYNNEI. Complete variable domain (other parts from reference TRBV2 and TRBJ2-1): EPEVTQTPSHQVTQMGQEVILRCVPISNHLYFYWYRQILGQKVEFLVSFYNNEISEKSEIFDDQFSVERPDGSNFTLKIRSTKLEDSAMYFCASSQGLANLYNEQFFGPGTRLTVL.

The chain uses TRBV4-1 and TRBJ1-1; 9 bases fit TRBD1. The CDR3 spans 15 residues. The V and J ends lost 1 base and 6 bases, in that order; junction bases with no gene match: 6. The germline V gene encodes CDR1 MGHRA and CDR2 YSYEKL. In DNA form, the CDR3 reads TGCGCCAGCAGCCAAGTTGCGGACAGGGGTGCTGAAGCTTTCTTT. Translating it yields CASSQVADRGAEAFF.

The rearrangement joins TRBV5-1 to TRBJ1-5; 7 bases are shared with TRBD1. The CDR3 is made up of 14 amino acids. The junction had 10 bases not matched to a gene; V was cut back by 5 bases and J by 8 bases. Looked up from germline, CDR1 is SGHRS and CDR2 is YFSETQ. The CDR3 spells CASSFGGGREPQHF. The DNA for the CDR3 is TGCGCCAGCAGTTTTGGAGGGGGCAGGGAGCCCCAGCATTTT.

The chain couples TRBV18 to TRBJ2-7, with 7 bases aligning to TRBD2. The J segment lost 0 bases and the V segment lost 8 bases, leaving 7 bases of the junction unmatched. The CDR3 totals 14 residues. Germline assignment: CDR1 KGHSH and CDR2 LQKENI. CDR3 sequence: CASHPAGFSYEQYF. The CDR3 DNA follows: TGTGCCAGCCACCCAGCGGGGTTCTCCTACGAGCAGTACTTC.

The rearrangement uses TRBV12-5 and TRBJ1-5, with D perhaps TRBD1 (6 bases). CDR1 and CDR2 (germline): LGHNT, FRNRAP. The CDR3 contains 14 residues. Trimming took 10 bases from V and 5 from J, leaving 18 bases between them. CDR3 coding DNA: TGTGCTATCCGACAGGATTCGGGGTATCAGCCCCAGCATTTT. It encodes CAIRQDSGYQPQHF.

This clone appeared a single time. This chain uses TRBV2 with TRBJ2-6, with a weak D call TRBD1 (6 bases). The CDR3 is made up of 15 amino acids. Trimming took 7 bases from V and 4 from J, leaving 14 bases between them. Germline V gene data show CDR1 as SNHLY and CDR2 as FYNNEI. CDR3 amino acids: CASTNQGSGANVLTF. The CDR3, as DNA: TGTGCCAGCACCAACCAGGGGAGCGGGGCCAACGTCCTGACTTTC.

The chain combines TRBV19 with TRBJ2-3, with 10 bases lining up with TRBD2. The length of the CDR3 is 15 residues. Germline values: CDR1 LNHDA, CDR2 SQIVND (reference sequence). With 6 bases clipped from V and 2 bases from J, the junction kept 5 bases outside the gene matches. The CDR3 bases are TGTGCCAGTAGACTAGCGGGGACACTCACAGATACGCAGTATTTT. Its protein product is CASRLAGTLTDTQYF.

V gene TRBV4-1 combines with J gene TRBJ2-1; TRBD2 aligns across 7 bases. The length of the CDR3 is 13 residues. V dropped 4 bases and J dropped 9; count of bases not matched to a gene: 6. Germline V gives CDR1 MGHRA, CDR2 YSYEKL. The CDR3 spells CASSRDGRIEQFF. The CDR3 DNA reads TGCGCCAGCAGCCGGGACGGGAGGATTGAGCAGTTCTTC.

The chain employs TRBV2 and TRBJ2-3, with D maybe TRBD2 (5 bases). The ends were cut back, 6 bases at V and 0 bases at J, with 10 bases in the middle. Germline V gene sequence: CDR1 SNHLY, CDR2 FYNNEI. The CDR3 has 14 residues. CDR3 region: CASSKRTSTDTQYF. The CDR3 nucleotides are TGTGCCAGCAGCAAGCGGACTAGCACAGATACGCAGTATTTT.

A few counts support this clone. V usage is TRBV7-3 and J usage is TRBJ2-1; 7 nucleotides match TRBD2. CDR3 length: 14 residues. Germline V CDR1 and CDR2: SGHTA, FQGTGA. Trimming at V came to 4 bases and at J to 6 bases, leaving 6 bases not matched to a gene. CDR3 nucleotides: TGTGCCAGCAGCTCGCGGGAGAATCGCAATGAGCAGTTCTTC. As protein: CASSSRENRNEQFF.

The CDR3 protein is CASSWNDRGELFF. In DNA, the CDR3 is TGTGCCAGCAGTTGGAACGACAGGGGGGAGCTGTTTTTT. The chain couples TRBV12-3 or TRBV12-4 to TRBJ2-2; perhaps TRBD1 as D (6 bases). Between the trimmed V and J ends, which lost 4 bases and 8 bases, there was a span of 11 bases. The CDR3 covers 13 residues.